These T cell receptor beta chains were read from a single sample in a study of graft-versus-host responses after intestinal transplantation. Clones were read by immunoSEQ multiplex PCR, and TCRdb kept only the in-frame ones, dropping some. Among over 45,000 clones listed, roughly 91% were seen once. The starting material was PBMCs, obtained about 800 days after a first intestinal transplant, on the day of a second. The receptor set was obtained from a human patient who received an intestinal transplant, so some T cells may come from the graft donor. The CDR3 runs from the conserved cysteine through the conserved F or W. The order of the fields is clone size, V gene, D gene, J gene, CDR3 protein, CDR3 DNA. The D gene is left open where the match is weak. Not every row has a clone size; where given, it reads once, few, many or a size class.

size: -; V: TRBV10-3; D: -; J: TRBJ1-2; CDR3: CAISSPGTYGYTF; DNA: TGTGCCATCTCGTCCCCGGGAACCTATGGCTACACCTTC
size: -; V: TRBV29-1; D: TRBD2; J: TRBJ2-7; CDR3: CSVLLADSYEQYF; DNA: TGCAGCGTTTTACTAGCGGACTCCTACGAGCAGTACTTC
size: -; V: TRBV30; D: TRBD2; J: TRBJ2-2; CDR3: CAWSGASGRNTGELFF; DNA: TGTGCCTGGAGTGGGGCTAGCGGGCGGAACACCGGGGAGCTGTTTTTT
size: -; V: TRBV28; D: -; J: TRBJ2-2; CDR3: CASSGAGGSTGELFF; DNA: TGTGCCAGCAGTGGAGCCGGAGGATCAACCGGGGAGCTGTTTTTT
size: once; V: TRBV5-4; D: TRBD2; J: TRBJ2-7; CDR3: CASSPGGTSGFYEQYF; DNA: TGTGCCAGCAGCCCCGGTGGGACTAGCGGGTTCTACGAGCAGTACTTC
size: -; V: TRBV6-1; D: -; J: TRBJ2-7; CDR3: CASSEASESSYEQYF; DNA: TGTGCCAGCAGTGAGGCTAGCGAGAGCTCCTACGAGCAGTACTTC
size: -; V: TRBV12-5; D: -; J: TRBJ2-1; CDR3: CASGLVRVAGPHNEQFF; DNA: TGTGCTAGTGGTTTGGTACGGGTAGCTGGCCCTCACAATGAGCAGTTCTTC
size: once; V: TRBV29-1; D: -; J: TRBJ2-7; CDR3: CSVVFSPQPYEQYF; DNA: TGCAGCGTTGTCTTCAGCCCACAACCATACGAGCAGTACTTC
size: few; V: TRBV7-9; D: -; J: TRBJ2-7; CDR3: CASSFTVYEQYF; DNA: TGTGCCAGCAGCTTCACCGTCTACGAGCAGTACTTC
size: -; V: TRBV7-9; D: -; J: TRBJ1-1; CDR3: CASSPKGFTEAFF; DNA: TGTGCCAGCTCCCCAAAGGGGTTCACTGAAGCTTTCTTT
size: once; V: TRBV30; D: TRBD2; J: TRBJ2-5; CDR3: CAWSRRLAGVGETQYF; DNA: TGTGCCTGGAGCCGGCGACTAGCGGGGGTGGGGGAGACCCAGTACTTC
size: -; V: TRBV30; D: -; J: TRBJ2-2; CDR3: CASPPQGAGELFF; DNA: TGTGCCTCCCCGCCACAGGGCGCCGGGGAGCTGTTTTTT
size: -; V: TRBV30; D: -; J: TRBJ1-3; CDR3: CAWSPGSRGNTIYF; DNA: TGTGCCTGGAGTCCGGGTTCACGGGGAAACACCATATATTTT
size: -; V: TRBV6-5; D: TRBD1; J: TRBJ2-7; CDR3: CASTYSQTGDYEQYF; DNA: TGTGCCAGCACCTATTCCCAGACAGGGGATTACGAGCAGTACTTC
size: -; V: TRBV28; D: -; J: TRBJ1-2; CDR3: CASSLRWGDYTF; DNA: TGTGCCAGCAGTCTCAGGTGGGGGGATTACACCTTC
size: -; V: TRBV6-4; D: TRBD2; J: TRBJ2-5; CDR3: CASSETAGGLETQYF; DNA: TGTGCCAGCAGTGAAACAGCGGGGGGGCTGGAGACCCAGTACTTC
size: -; V: TRBV27; D: -; J: TRBJ2-1; CDR3: CASSLWVGVGNEQFF; DNA: TGTGCCAGCAGTTTATGGGTGGGAGTGGGCAATGAGCAGTTCTTC
size: -; V: TRBV2; D: -; J: TRBJ2-1; CDR3: CASSGAVSSYNEQFF; DNA: TGTGCCAGCAGTGGGGCGGTTAGCTCCTACAATGAGCAGTTCTTC
size: -; V: TRBV7-7; D: TRBD2; J: TRBJ2-2; CDR3: CASSLLAGVPGELFF; DNA: TGTGCTAGCAGCTTATTGGCGGGAGTCCCCGGGGAGCTGTTTTTT
size: -; V: TRBV30; D: -; J: TRBJ2-3; CDR3: CARKGLGTDTQYF; DNA: TGTGCCCGTAAGGGGTTGGGGACAGATACGCAGTATTTT
size: few; V: TRBV5-8; D: TRBD1; J: TRBJ1-3; CDR3: CASSRLTGPGNTIYF; DNA: TGTGCCAGCAGCCGCCTGACAGGGCCTGGAAACACCATATATTTT
size: -; V: TRBV6-1; D: -; J: TRBJ2-7; CDR3: CASSEQSSSYEQYF; DNA: TGTGCCAGCAGTGAGCAGAGTAGCTCCTACGAGCAGTACTTC
size: once; V: TRBV5-5; D: -; J: TRBJ1-5; CDR3: CASSFRVSSNQPQHF; DNA: TGTGCCAGCAGCTTCAGGGTTTCTAGCAATCAGCCCCAGCATTTT
size: -; V: TRBV6-5; D: -; J: TRBJ1-2; CDR3: CASSYSYGTGTDGYTF; DNA: TGTGCCAGCAGTTACTCCTATGGGACGGGAACTGATGGCTACACCTTC
size: once; V: TRBV28; D: TRBD1; J: TRBJ1-4; CDR3: CATAPNPGTALNEKLFF; DNA: TGTGCCACCGCGCCTAATCCCGGGACAGCTCTTAATGAAAAACTGTTTTTT
size: -; V: TRBV18; D: -; J: TRBJ1-1; CDR3: CASSPQGNTEAFF; DNA: TGTGCCAGCTCACCTCAGGGAAATACTGAAGCTTTCTTT
size: -; V: TRBV4-1; D: -; J: TRBJ1-2; CDR3: CASSLLSTSFNYGYTF; DNA: TGCGCCAGCAGCCTCCTCTCAACTTCCTTTAACTATGGCTACACCTTC
size: -; V: TRBV6-5; D: TRBD2; J: TRBJ2-7; CDR3: CASSRLAGVGEQYF; DNA: TGTGCCAGCAGTCGACTAGCGGGAGTGGGTGAGCAGTACTTC